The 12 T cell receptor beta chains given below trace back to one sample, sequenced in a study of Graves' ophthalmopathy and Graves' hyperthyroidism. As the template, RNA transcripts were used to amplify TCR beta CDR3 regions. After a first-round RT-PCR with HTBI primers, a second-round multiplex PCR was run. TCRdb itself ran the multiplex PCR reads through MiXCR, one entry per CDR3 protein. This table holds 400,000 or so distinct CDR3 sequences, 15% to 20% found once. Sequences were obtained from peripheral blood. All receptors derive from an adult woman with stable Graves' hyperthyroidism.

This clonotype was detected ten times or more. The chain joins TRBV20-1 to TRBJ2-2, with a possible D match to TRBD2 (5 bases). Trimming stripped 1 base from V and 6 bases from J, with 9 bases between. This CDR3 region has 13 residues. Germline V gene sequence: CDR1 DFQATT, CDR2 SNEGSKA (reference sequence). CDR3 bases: TGCAGTGCTAGAGCATGGGGAGCCGGGGAGCTGTTTTTT. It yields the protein CSARAWGAGELFF.

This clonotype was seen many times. The CDR3 nucleotides are TGTGCCAGCAGCTTAGGGGTAGCGGAAGGGACCCAGTACTTC. It codes for CASSLGVAEGTQYF. The J gene is TRBJ2-5, the V gene TRBV7-2, with TRBD2 as a possible D gene (6 bases). CDR1 is SGHTA and CDR2 is FQGNSA in the germline V gene. This CDR3 is built from 14 residues. V shed 1 base and J shed 7 bases, with 13 bases lying between them.

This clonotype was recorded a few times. The CDR3 reads CASSLGVRDRAFVHGYTF. In DNA, the CDR3 is TGTGCCAGCAGCTTAGGTGTCCGGGACAGGGCTTTTGTCCATGGCTACACCTTC. The genes are TRBV11-2 and TRBJ1-2; 9 bases line up with TRBD1. CDR1 is SGHAT and CDR2 is FQNNGV in the germline V gene. CDR3 size: 18 residues. With V trimmed by 1 base and J by 6 bases, 15 bases remained unmatched.

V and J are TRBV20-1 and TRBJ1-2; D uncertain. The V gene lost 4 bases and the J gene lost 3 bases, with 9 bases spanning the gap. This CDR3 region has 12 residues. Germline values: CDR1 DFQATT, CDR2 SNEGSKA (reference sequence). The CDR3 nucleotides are TGCAGTGCTACCCAAAAGCACTATGGCTACACCTTC. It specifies CSATQKHYGYTF.

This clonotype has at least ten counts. The CDR3 loop is CASSEAPGGGNQPQHF. Here the CDR3 DNA reads TGTGCCAGCAGTGAAGCCCCAGGGGGAGGCAATCAGCCCCAGCATTTT. The chain joins TRBV2 to TRBJ1-5, with 7 bases lining up with TRBD1. Per germline, CDR1 SNHLY and CDR2 FYNNEI. The CDR3 is 16 residues long. Unmatched junction bases numbered 4, after V lost 0 bases and J lost 2 bases.

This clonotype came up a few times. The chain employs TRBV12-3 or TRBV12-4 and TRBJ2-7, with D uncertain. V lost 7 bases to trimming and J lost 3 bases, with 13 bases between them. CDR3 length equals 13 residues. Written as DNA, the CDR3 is TGTGCCAGCACCGGCAGGAGAAGCTACGAGCAGTACTTC. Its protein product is CASTGRRSYEQYF.

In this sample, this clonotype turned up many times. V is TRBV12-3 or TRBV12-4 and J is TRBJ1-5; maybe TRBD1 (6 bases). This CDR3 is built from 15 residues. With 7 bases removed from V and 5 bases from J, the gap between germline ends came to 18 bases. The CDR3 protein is CASKASGGQDQPQHF. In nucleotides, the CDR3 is TGTGCCAGCAAAGCCTCGGGGGGGCAAGATCAGCCCCAGCATTTT.

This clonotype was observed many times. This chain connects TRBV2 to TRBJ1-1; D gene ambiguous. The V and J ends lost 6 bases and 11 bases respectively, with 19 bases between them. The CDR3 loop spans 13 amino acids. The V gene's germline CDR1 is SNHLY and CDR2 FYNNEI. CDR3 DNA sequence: TGTGCCAGCAGCCCCGAGAGCCACGGGTGGGCTTTCTTT. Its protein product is CASSPESHGWAFF.

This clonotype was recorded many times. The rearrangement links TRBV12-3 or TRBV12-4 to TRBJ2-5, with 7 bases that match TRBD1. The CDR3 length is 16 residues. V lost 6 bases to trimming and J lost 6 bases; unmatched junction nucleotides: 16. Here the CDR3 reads CASSTTGLIQKKTQYF. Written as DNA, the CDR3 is TGTGCCAGCAGCACGACAGGGTTAATACAGAAAAAGACCCAGTACTTC.

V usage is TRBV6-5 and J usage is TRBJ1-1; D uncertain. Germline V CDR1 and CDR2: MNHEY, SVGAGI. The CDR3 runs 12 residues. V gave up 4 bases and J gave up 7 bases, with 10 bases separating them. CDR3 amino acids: CASSSGGDEAFF. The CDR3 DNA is TGTGCCAGCAGTTCGGGTGGGGATGAAGCTTTCTTT.

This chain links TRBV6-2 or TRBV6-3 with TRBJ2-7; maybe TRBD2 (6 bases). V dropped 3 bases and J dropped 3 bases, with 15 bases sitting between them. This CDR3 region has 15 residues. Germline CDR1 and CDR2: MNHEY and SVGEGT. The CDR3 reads CASSYASSADYEQYF. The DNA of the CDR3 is TGTGCCAGCAGTTATGCCTCTAGCGCAGACTACGAGCAGTACTTC.

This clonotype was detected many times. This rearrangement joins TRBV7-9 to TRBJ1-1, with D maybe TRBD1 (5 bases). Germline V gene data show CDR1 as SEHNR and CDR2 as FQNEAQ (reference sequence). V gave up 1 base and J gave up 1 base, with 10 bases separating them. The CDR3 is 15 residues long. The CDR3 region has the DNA TGTGCCAGCAGCTTAGGGGCAGGGAGGAACACTGAAGCTTTCTTT. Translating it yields CASSLGAGRNTEAFF.